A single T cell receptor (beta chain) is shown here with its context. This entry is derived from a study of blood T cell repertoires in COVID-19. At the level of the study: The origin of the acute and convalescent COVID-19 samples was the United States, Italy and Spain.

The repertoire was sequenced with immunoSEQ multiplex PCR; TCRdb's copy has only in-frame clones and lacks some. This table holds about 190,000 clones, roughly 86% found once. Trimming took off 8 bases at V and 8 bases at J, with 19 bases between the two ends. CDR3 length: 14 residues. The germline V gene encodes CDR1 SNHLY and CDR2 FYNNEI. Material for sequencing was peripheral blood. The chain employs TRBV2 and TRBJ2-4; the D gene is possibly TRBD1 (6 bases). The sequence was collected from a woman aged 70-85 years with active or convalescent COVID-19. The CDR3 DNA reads TGTGCCAGCTCCTCGGGACAACTGTCGGACATTCAGTACTTC. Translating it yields CASSSGQLSDIQYF.